This T cell receptor (beta chain) was documented in a study of CD8 T cells in Susac syndrome. Sequencing of TCR beta was performed on blood CD8+ and CD4+ T cells. The CDR3 is 16 amino acids. The germline V gene has CDR1 MNHEY and CDR2 SMNVEV (reference sequence). Germline trimming cut 5 bases from V and 3 bases from J; bases unmatched to any gene: 13. Random-hexamer reverse transcription was applied to roughly 0.45 to 1 ug RNA. TCRdb processed the immunoSEQ multiplex PCR reads anew with MiXCR; each CDR3 protein has one entry. The repertoire holds fewer than 350,000 distinct CDR3 sequences, approximately 89% seen once, with under 0.2% in the top ten.

The genes are TRBV27 and TRBJ2-7; 7 bases are a match to TRBD1. The origin of this receptor is a human donor with multiple sclerosis. The source material was CD8+ T cells from PBMCs. The CDR3 sequence is CASSPTTGQKYYEQYF. The CDR3 DNA sequence: TGTGCCAGCAGTCCGACTACGGGACAGAAATACTACGAGCAGTACTTC.